These 32 T cell receptor beta chains originate from one sample sequenced in a study of cytomegalovirus exposure and HLA in healthy donors. The data were produced by immunoSEQ multiplex PCR, yet TCRdb's version contains in-frame clones alone and is incomplete. The table shows about 88,000 clones, with approximately 88% occurring only once. Sequencing was carried out using PBMCs. These receptors were obtained from a young woman in good health and CMV-seropositive.

The rearrangement links TRBV4-1 to TRBJ2-7; D gene unclear. Trimming cost V 0 bases and J 5 bases, with 11 bases left between them. Germline CDR1 MGHRA, CDR2 YSYEKL. This CDR3 contains 14 residues. The CDR3 region is CASSQDQTTDEQYF. In nucleotides, the CDR3 is TGCGCCAGCAGCCAAGATCAGACAACGGACGAGCAGTACTTC.

The chain combines TRBV27 with TRBJ2-4, with TRBD2 identical over 9 bases. The CDR3 length is 17 residues. Trimming cost V 7 bases and J 3 bases; bases outside gene matches: 13. Germline V lookup: CDR1 MNHEY, CDR2 SMNVEV (reference sequence). The CDR3 loop is CASTPRRGSGGKNIQYF. CDR3 nucleotides: TGTGCCAGCACTCCTCGAAGGGGTAGCGGGGGCAAAAACATTCAGTACTTC.

The rearrangement links TRBV27 to TRBJ1-2; D perhaps matches TRBD1 (5 bases). The CDR3 is made up of 14 amino acids. The germline V gene has CDR1 MNHEY and CDR2 SMNVEV (reference sequence). V gave up 2 bases and J gave up 1 base, with 8 bases separating them. The CDR3 sequence: CASSLQGSNYGYTF. CDR3 bases: TGTGCCAGCAGTTTACAGGGCAGTAACTATGGCTACACCTTC.

This chain joins TRBV28 and TRBJ2-7; D is perhaps TRBD2 (7 bases). Trimming took off 6 bases at V and 1 base at J, with 13 bases between the two ends. From germline, CDR1 is MDHEN and CDR2 SYDVKM. The CDR3 length is 14 residues. The CDR3 spells CASREGGASYEQYF. The CDR3 DNA sequence: TGTGCCAGCAGGGAAGGGGGGGCTTCCTACGAGCAGTACTTC.

This chain uses TRBV4-1 with TRBJ2-7, with a possible D match to TRBD1 (5 bases). This CDR3 contains 16 residues. V was cut by 0 bases and J by 3 bases, with 15 bases left in between. Germline CDR1 is MGHRA and CDR2 is YSYEKL. The CDR3: CASSQEGMSRDYEQYF. The CDR3 bases are TGCGCCAGCAGCCAAGAAGGGATGAGCAGGGACTACGAGCAGTACTTC.

The chain recombines TRBV27 with TRBJ2-2, with a tentative D call TRBD2 (7 bases). This CDR3 comprises 15 residues. Trimming pared 7 bases from V and 0 bases from J, leaving 12 bases between. In germline, CDR1 is MNHEY, CDR2 SMNVEV (reference sequence). CDR3 sequence: CASKRGRANTGELFF. Here the CDR3 DNA reads TGTGCCAGCAAGAGGGGGAGGGCGAACACCGGGGAGCTGTTTTTT.

This clone came up once. The chain couples TRBV25-1 to TRBJ1-3; D ambiguous. The germline V gene has CDR1 MGHDK and CDR2 SYGVNS. The CDR3 is 11 residues long. V lost 8 bases to trimming and J lost 8 bases, with 10 bases between them. CDR3: CASCKSDTIYF. For the CDR3, the DNA is TGTGCCAGCTGCAAGTCGGACACCATATATTTT. Full variable domain (rest looked up from reference TRBV25-1 and TRBJ1-3): EADIYQTPRYLVIGTGKKITLECSQTMGHDKMYWYQQDPGMELHLIHYSYGVNSTEKGDLSSESTVSRIRTEHFPLTLESARPSHTSQYLCASCKSDTIYFGEGSWLTVV.

The CDR3: CASSYPSGGATYEQFF. The DNA for the CDR3 is TGTGCCAGCAGTTACCCTTCGGGGGGGGCCACGTATGAGCAGTTCTTC. This chain links TRBV6-6 with TRBJ2-1; 8 bases match TRBD2. The CDR3 runs to 16 residues. Germline V lookup: CDR1 MNHNY, CDR2 SVGAGI (reference sequence). With V trimmed by 2 bases and J by 8 bases, 11 bases remained unmatched.

This clone showed up just a few times. The rearrangement uses TRBV7-3 and TRBJ2-1; D is possibly TRBD1 (5 bases). The CDR3 loop spans 13 amino acids. Germline lookup yields CDR1 SGHTA and CDR2 FQGTGA. V was cut by 1 base and J by 10 bases, with 11 bases left in between. Here the CDR3 reads CASSLNSWGEQFF. The CDR3 DNA is TGTGCCAGCAGCTTAAACTCCTGGGGCGAGCAGTTCTTC. The variable domain in full, completed from reference TRBV7-3 and TRBJ2-1, reads GAGVSQTPSNKVTEKGKYVELRCDPISGHTALYWYRQSLGQGPEFLIYFQGTGAADDSGLPNDRFFAVRPEGSVSTLKIQRTERGDSAVYLCASSLNSWGEQFFGPGTRLTVL.

J is TRBJ1-3 and V is TRBV5-1; D is ambiguous. The CDR3 runs 15 residues. The ends were cut back, 0 bases at V and 0 bases at J, with 7 bases in the middle. Germline CDR1 is SGHRS and CDR2 is YFSETQ. The CDR3, as DNA: TGCGCCAGCAGCTTGGGCGGGAGCTCTGGAAACACCATATATTTT. It is translated as CASSLGGSSGNTIYF.

The rearrangement uses TRBV27 and TRBJ2-3; 12 bases map to TRBD2. The V and J ends lost 5 bases and 4 bases, in that order; junction bases with no gene match: 7. There are 16 residues in the CDR3. CDR1 and CDR2 (germline): MNHEY, SMNVEV (reference sequence). CDR3: CASSLSSGGDPDTQYF. Written as DNA, the CDR3 is TGTGCCAGCAGTCTCTCTAGCGGGGGGGATCCAGATACGCAGTATTTT.

The rearrangement joins TRBV6-1 to TRBJ1-5; D remains unclear. The CDR3 length is 11 residues. Trimming took 8 bases from V and 5 from J, leaving 7 bases between them. Germline CDR1 reads MNHNS; CDR2 reads SASEGT. Here the CDR3 reads CASGDHQPQHF. The CDR3 DNA follows: TGTGCCAGCGGAGACCATCAGCCCCAGCATTTT.

This clone came up a few times. This sequence joins TRBV19 and TRBJ1-1, with TRBD1 matching 9 bases. CDR3 length: 16 amino acids. The germline gives CDR1 LNHDA, CDR2 SQIVND (reference sequence). The junction had 13 bases not matched to a gene; V was cut back by 5 bases and J by 6 bases. Written as DNA, the CDR3 is TGTGCCAGTAGTGGAGGGACAGGGCTGTTAAGCTCTGAAGCTTTCTTT. This codes for CASSGGTGLLSSEAFF. Full variable domain (outside the CDR3, taken from reference TRBV19 and TRBJ1-1): DGGITQSPKYLFRKEGQNVTLSCEQNLNHDAMYWYRQDPGQGLRLIYYSQIVNDFQKGDIAEGYSVSREKKESFPLTVTSAQKNPTAFYLCASSGGTGLLSSEAFFGQGTRLTVV.

The genes are TRBV6-5 and TRBJ1-1; 7 bases map to TRBD1. The CDR3 runs to 15 residues. The germline gives CDR1 MNHEY, CDR2 SVGAGI. With V trimmed by 4 bases and J by 1 base, 6 bases remained unmatched. The CDR3 sequence is CASSSPGTENTEAFF. As DNA, the CDR3 is TGTGCCAGCAGTTCCCCCGGGACAGAGAACACTGAAGCTTTCTTT.

This clone occurred a few times. The DNA of the CDR3 is TGTGCCACCCGACTTGAAAGGGGGCACGAGCAGTACTTC. Its translation is CATRLERGHEQYF. The chain links TRBV6-5 to TRBJ2-7; 7 nucleotides line up with TRBD1. After removal of 10 bases from V and 5 bases from J, the junction contained 11 bases not matched to a gene. Germline CDR1 MNHEY, CDR2 SVGAGI. This CDR3 comprises 13 residues.

The chain couples TRBV5-1 to TRBJ2-2, with D uncertain. The ends were cut back, 4 bases at V and 1 base at J, with 5 bases in the middle. The CDR3 is 13 residues long. Per germline, CDR1 SGHRS and CDR2 YFSETQ. CDR3: CASSQMNTGELFF. CDR3 sequence (DNA): TGCGCCAGCAGCCAGATGAACACCGGGGAGCTGTTTTTT.

The chain couples TRBV28 to TRBJ1-5; D possibly corresponds to TRBD1 (6 bases). Germline V CDR1 and CDR2: MDHEN, SYDVKM. The ends were cut back, 6 bases at V and 4 bases at J, with 16 bases in the middle. The CDR3 has 15 amino acids. This CDR3 is CASRLQGGQNQPQHF. The CDR3 coding sequence is TGTGCCAGCAGATTACAGGGTGGCCAAAATCAGCCCCAGCATTTT.

CDR3 sequence (DNA): TGTGCCAGCAGCTTGGGACTAGCGGGGGGTTACAATGAGCAGTTCTTC. Translating it yields CASSLGLAGGYNEQFF. J is TRBJ2-1 and V is TRBV9, with 15 bases matching TRBD2. This CDR3 spans 16 amino acids. Germline-derived CDR1 and CDR2 are SGDLS and YYNGEE. Unmatched junction bases numbered 3, after V lost 4 bases and J lost 4 bases.

The rearrangement joins TRBV4-1 to TRBJ1-2; D unresolved. This CDR3 region has 13 residues. Looked up from germline, CDR1 is MGHRA and CDR2 is YSYEKL. V lost 1 base to trimming and J lost 8 bases, with 11 bases between them. The CDR3 here is CASSQVPPRGYTF. CDR3 nucleotides: TGCGCCAGCAGCCAAGTTCCGCCCCGGGGCTACACCTTC.

The chain carries TRBV27 and TRBJ1-6; TRBD1 might be the D (6 bases). The CDR3 sequence is 12 residues long. The germline gives CDR1 MNHEY, CDR2 SMNVEV (reference sequence). V lost 9 bases and J lost 7, with 10 bases in between. The CDR3 loop is CASSTGNSPLHF. As DNA, the CDR3 is TGTGCCAGTTCCACAGGGAATTCACCCCTCCACTTT.

The V call is TRBV19, the J call TRBJ1-5; D not certain. Per the germline V gene, CDR1 is LNHDA and CDR2 is SQIVND (reference sequence). This CDR3 is 14 amino acids long. V shed 5 bases and J shed 2 bases, with 10 bases lying between them. Here the CDR3 DNA reads TGTGCCAGTAGTGTTGTGGAGGGCAATCAGCCCCAGCATTTT. Translating it yields CASSVVEGNQPQHF.

The rearrangement uses TRBV19 and TRBJ1-1; 7 bases are shared with TRBD1. CDR3 length equals 14 residues. V lost 3 bases, J lost 1 base, and 2 bases stayed unmatched. CDR1 is LNHDA, CDR2 SQIVND, per germline (reference sequence). CDR3 loop: CASSMDRRNTEAFF. As DNA, the CDR3 is TGTGCCAGTAGTATGGACAGGAGGAACACTGAAGCTTTCTTT.

The count of this clone is one. The chain has TRBV5-1 and TRBJ2-5, with D tentatively TRBD1 (7 bases). CDR3 length: 14 residues. Germline V gene sequence: CDR1 SGHRS, CDR2 YFSETQ. Trimming left V 4 bases short and J 5 bases short, with 15 bases between. CDR3 loop: CASSPQGGDETQYF. Written as DNA, the CDR3 is TGCGCCAGCAGCCCCCAGGGGGGCGATGAGACCCAGTACTTC.

The rearrangement joins TRBV30 to TRBJ2-1; D is unresolved. This CDR3 contains 11 residues. Germline CDR1 is GTSNPN and CDR2 is SVGIG (reference sequence). V dropped 2 bases and J dropped 4 bases, with 3 bases sitting between them. DNA for the CDR3: TGTGCCTGGAGTCAATACAATGAGCAGTTCTTC. This translates into CAWSQYNEQFF.

CDR3 sequence (DNA): TGTGCCAGCTCACCAATAGGACAGGGGAGCGGAAACACCATATATTTT. Its translation is CASSPIGQGSGNTIYF. This chain connects TRBV18 to TRBJ1-3; 9 bases line up with TRBD1. The CDR3 loop spans 16 amino acids. Germline trimming cut 2 bases from V and 4 bases from J; bases unmatched to any gene: 6. Germline V gene lookup returns CDR1 KGHSH and CDR2 LQKENI.

The chain uses TRBV7-6 and TRBJ1-6; D possibly corresponds to TRBD1 (6 bases). Germline V gene lookup returns CDR1 SGHVS and CDR2 FNYEAQ. Trimming removed 1 base at V and 5 bases at J, with 9 bases between. The CDR3 runs to 15 residues. The CDR3: CASSLETGHNSPLHF. In DNA, the CDR3 is TGTGCCAGCAGCTTAGAGACAGGCCATAATTCACCCCTCCACTTT.

The chain recombines TRBV5-1 with TRBJ2-1, with 7 nucleotides matching TRBD1. The CDR3 contains 14 residues. Germline V gene sequence: CDR1 SGHRS, CDR2 YFSETQ. Trimming took 3 bases from V and 4 from J; bases not matched to a gene: 4. The CDR3 sequence is CASSYRDSYNEQFF. Here the CDR3 DNA reads TGCGCCAGCAGCTACCGGGACAGTTACAATGAGCAGTTCTTC.

J is TRBJ2-1 and V is TRBV7-6; 8 nucleotides agree with TRBD1. CDR1 and CDR2 from the germline V gene are SGHVS and FNYEAQ. The CDR3 is made up of 15 amino acids. The J segment lost 10 bases and the V segment lost 5 bases, leaving 13 bases of the junction unmatched. CDR3 protein: CASSPQGRGRREQFF. The CDR3 DNA sequence: TGTGCCAGCAGCCCCCAAGGCAGGGGGCGTCGGGAGCAGTTCTTC. Together with reference TRBV7-6 and TRBJ2-1, the CDR3 gives the full variable domain: GAGVSQSPRYKVTKRGQDVALRCDPISGHVSLYWYRQALGQGPEFLTYFNYEAQQDKSGLPNDRFSAERPEGSISTLTIQRTEQRDSAMYRCASSPQGRGRREQFFGPGTRLTVL.

V usage is TRBV7-9 and J usage is TRBJ1-5, with D tentatively TRBD1 (5 bases). The CDR3 runs to 15 residues. Trimming removed 1 base from V and 6 bases from J, with 13 bases in between. The V gene's germline CDR1 is SEHNR and CDR2 FQNEAQ (reference sequence). CDR3 coding DNA: TGTGCCAGCAGCTTAGTGGGGGGAAGGGGTCAGCCCCAGCATTTT. It specifies CASSLVGGRGQPQHF.

The rearrangement links TRBV28 to TRBJ2-7; no clear D. Germline V gene data show CDR1 as MDHEN and CDR2 as SYDVKM. The CDR3 spans 13 residues. The germline V and J ends were trimmed by 8 bases and 3 bases, with 14 bases remaining between them. The CDR3 DNA sequence: TGTGCCAGCGGCCAGGTGGGCTACTACGAGCAGTACTTC. This encodes CASGQVGYYEQYF.

The genes are TRBV30 and TRBJ1-1, with D possibly being TRBD1 (6 bases). The CDR3 is 15 amino acids. The germline V gene encodes CDR1 GTSNPN and CDR2 SVGIG (reference sequence). V lost 3 bases, J lost 0 bases, and 14 bases lay in between. The chain's CDR3 is CAWRATGPMNTEAFF. CDR3 bases: TGTGCCTGGAGGGCGACAGGTCCTATGAACACTGAAGCTTTCTTT. The full variable domain, completed using reference TRBV30 and TRBJ1-1, is SQTIHQWPATLVQPVGSPLSLECTVEGTSNPNLYWYRQAAGRGLQLLFYSVGIGQISSEVPQNLSASRPQDRQFILSSKKLLLSDSGFYLCAWRATGPMNTEAFFGQGTRLTVV.

The chain recombines TRBV6-4 with TRBJ1-2; D remains unclear. Germline values: CDR1 MRHNA, CDR2 SNTAGT. The CDR3 covers 11 residues. CDR3 protein: CAPNHIHGYTF. CDR3 nucleotide sequence: TGTGCGCCAAACCACATTCATGGCTACACCTTC.